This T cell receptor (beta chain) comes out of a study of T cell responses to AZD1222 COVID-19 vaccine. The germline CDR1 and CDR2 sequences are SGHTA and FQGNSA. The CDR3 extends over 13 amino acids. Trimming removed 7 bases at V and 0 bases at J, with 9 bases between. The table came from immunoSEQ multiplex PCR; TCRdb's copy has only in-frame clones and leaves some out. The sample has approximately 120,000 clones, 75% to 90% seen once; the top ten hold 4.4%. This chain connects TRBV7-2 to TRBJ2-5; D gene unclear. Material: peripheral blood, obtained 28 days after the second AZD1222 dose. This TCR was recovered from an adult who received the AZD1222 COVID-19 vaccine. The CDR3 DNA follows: TGTGCCAGCATGCGCTCCCACCAAGAGACCCAGTACTTC. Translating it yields CASMRSHQETQYF. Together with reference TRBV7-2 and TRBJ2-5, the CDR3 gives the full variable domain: GAGVSQSPSNKVTEKGKDVELRCDPISGHTALYWYRQSLGQGLEFLIYFQGNSAPDKSGLPSDRFSAERTGGSVSTLTIQRTQQEDSAVYLCASMRSHQETQYFGPGTRLLVL.